This TCR beta chain emerged from a study of CD8 T cells in Susac syndrome. Across the whole study: At the time of blood draw, patients with Susac syndrome were therapy-naive, receiving corticosteroids, or receiving intravenous immunoglobulin alone.

V was pared by 4 bases and J by 3 bases, with 9 bases of the junction left unmatched. Germline V gives CDR1 DFQATT, CDR2 SNEGSKA (reference sequence). This CDR3 contains 16 residues. Random hexamers primed reverse transcription of about 0.5 to 1 ug RNA. Using its own MiXCR run on the immunoSEQ multiplex PCR reads, TCRdb lists one record per CDR3 protein. The sample shows around 170,000 distinct CDR3 sequences, roughly 94% of them seen only once. Sequencing of TCR beta was performed on blood CD8+ and CD4+ T cells. This TCR was sampled from a human donor with Susac syndrome. The J gene is TRBJ2-1, the V gene TRBV20-1, with 10 positions matching TRBD2. The sequencing sample was made of CD4+ T cells from PBMCs. This CDR3 reads CSAKGLAGDNYNEQFF. In DNA form, the CDR3 reads TGCAGTGCTAAGGGTCTAGCGGGGGATAACTACAATGAGCAGTTCTTC.